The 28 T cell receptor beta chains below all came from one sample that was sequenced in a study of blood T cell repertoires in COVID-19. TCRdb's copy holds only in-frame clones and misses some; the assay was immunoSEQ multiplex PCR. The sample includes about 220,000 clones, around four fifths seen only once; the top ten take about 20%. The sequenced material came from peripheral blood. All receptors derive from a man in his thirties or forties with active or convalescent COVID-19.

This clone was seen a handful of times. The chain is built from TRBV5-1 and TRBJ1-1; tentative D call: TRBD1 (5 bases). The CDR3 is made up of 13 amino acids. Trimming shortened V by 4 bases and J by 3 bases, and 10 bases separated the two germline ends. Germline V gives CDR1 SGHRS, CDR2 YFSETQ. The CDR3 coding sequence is TGCGCCAGCAGCGCTACAGGCTACACTGAAGCTTTCTTT. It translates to CASSATGYTEAFF.

This CDR3 reads CASSLYGGAGNQPQHF. The CDR3 coding sequence is TGTGCCAGCAGTTTATATGGGGGCGCGGGCAATCAGCCCCAGCATTTT. This chain uses TRBV28 with TRBJ1-5; a possible D gene is TRBD1 (6 bases). Germline V CDR1 and CDR2: MDHEN, SYDVKM. The V and J ends lost 1 base and 2 bases respectively, with 12 bases between them. The CDR3 runs 16 residues.

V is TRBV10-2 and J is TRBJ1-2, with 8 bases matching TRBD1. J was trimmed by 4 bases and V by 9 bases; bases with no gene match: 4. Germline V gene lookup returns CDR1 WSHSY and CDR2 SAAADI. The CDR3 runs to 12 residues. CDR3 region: CARGQASYGYTF. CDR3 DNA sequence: TGCGCCAGGGGACAGGCAAGCTATGGCTACACCTTC.

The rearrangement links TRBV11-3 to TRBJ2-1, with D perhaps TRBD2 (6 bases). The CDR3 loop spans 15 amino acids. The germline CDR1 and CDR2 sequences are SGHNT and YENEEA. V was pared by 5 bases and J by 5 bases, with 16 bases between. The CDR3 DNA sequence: TGTGCCAGCAGCCGATTTAGCGGAAAACACAATGAGCAGTTCTTC. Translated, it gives CASSRFSGKHNEQFF.

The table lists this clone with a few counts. The CDR3 spells CASSETQGGSQPQHF. The DNA of the CDR3 is TGTGCCAGCAGTGAAACGCAGGGCGGTAGTCAGCCCCAGCATTTT. This chain connects TRBV6-1 to TRBJ1-5, with a weak D call TRBD1 (5 bases). CDR3 length: 15 amino acids. CDR1 and CDR2 (germline): MNHNS, SASEGT. V lost 2 bases, J lost 6 bases, and 14 bases lay in between.

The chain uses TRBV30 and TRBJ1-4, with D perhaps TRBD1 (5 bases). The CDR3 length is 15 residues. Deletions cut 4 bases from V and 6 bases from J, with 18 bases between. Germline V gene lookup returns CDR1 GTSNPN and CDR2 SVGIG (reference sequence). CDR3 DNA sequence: TGTGCCTGGACGTACTCACAGGTCCCCTATGAAAAACTGTTTTTT. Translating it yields CAWTYSQVPYEKLFF. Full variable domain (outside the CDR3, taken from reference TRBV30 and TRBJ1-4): SQTIHQWPATLVQPVGSPLSLECTVEGTSNPNLYWYRQAAGRGLQLLFYSVGIGQISSEVPQNLSASRPQDRQFILSSKKLLLSDSGFYLCAWTYSQVPYEKLFFGSGTQLSVL.

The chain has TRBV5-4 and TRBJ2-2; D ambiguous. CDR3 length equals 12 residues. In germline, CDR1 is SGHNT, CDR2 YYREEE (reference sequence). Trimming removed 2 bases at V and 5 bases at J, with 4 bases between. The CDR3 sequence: CASSFGTGELFF. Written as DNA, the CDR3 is TGTGCCAGCAGCTTCGGTACCGGGGAGCTGTTTTTT.

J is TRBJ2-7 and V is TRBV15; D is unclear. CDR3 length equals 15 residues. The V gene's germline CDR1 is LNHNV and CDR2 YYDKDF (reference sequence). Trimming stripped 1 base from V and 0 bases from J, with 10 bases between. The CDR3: CATSRVPHSSYEQYF. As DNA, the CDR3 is TGTGCCACCAGCAGAGTCCCACACAGCTCCTACGAGCAGTACTTC.

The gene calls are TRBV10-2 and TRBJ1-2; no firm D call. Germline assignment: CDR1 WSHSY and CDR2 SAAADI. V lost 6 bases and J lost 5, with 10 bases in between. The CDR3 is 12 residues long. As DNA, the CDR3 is TGCGCCAGCAGGGCCCAGGTGTATGGCTACACCTTC. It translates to CASRAQVYGYTF.

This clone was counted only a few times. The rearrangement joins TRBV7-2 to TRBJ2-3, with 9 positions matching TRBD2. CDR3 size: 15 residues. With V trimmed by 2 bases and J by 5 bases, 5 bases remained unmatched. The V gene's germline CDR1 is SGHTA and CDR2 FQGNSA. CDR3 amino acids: CASSLRAGGRDTQYF. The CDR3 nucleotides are TGTGCCAGCAGCTTACGAGCGGGAGGTCGAGATACGCAGTATTTT.

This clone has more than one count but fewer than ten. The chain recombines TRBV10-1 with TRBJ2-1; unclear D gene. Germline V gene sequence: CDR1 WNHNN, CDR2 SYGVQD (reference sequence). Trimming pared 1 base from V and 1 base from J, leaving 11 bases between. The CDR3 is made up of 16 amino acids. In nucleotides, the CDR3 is TGCGCCAGCAGTGAGTGGTGCGAACTATCCTACAATGAGCAGTTCTTC. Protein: CASSEWCELSYNEQFF.

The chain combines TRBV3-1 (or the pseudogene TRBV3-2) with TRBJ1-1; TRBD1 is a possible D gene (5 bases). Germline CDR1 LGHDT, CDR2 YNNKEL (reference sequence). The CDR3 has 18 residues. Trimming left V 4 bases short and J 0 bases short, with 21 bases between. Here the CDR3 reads CASSPWGGAGLMNTEAFF. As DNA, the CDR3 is TGTGCCAGCAGCCCGTGGGGTGGGGCGGGACTCATGAACACTGAAGCTTTCTTT.

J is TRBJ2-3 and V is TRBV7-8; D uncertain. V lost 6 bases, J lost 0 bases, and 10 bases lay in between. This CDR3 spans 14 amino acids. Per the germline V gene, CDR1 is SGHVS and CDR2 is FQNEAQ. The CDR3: CASSSFPSTDTQYF. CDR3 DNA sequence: TGTGCCAGCAGTAGTTTTCCTAGCACAGATACGCAGTATTTT.

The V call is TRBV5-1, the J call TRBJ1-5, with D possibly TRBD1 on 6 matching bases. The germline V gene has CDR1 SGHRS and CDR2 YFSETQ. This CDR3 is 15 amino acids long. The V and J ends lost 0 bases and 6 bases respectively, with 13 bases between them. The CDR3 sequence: CASSLVGGAGQPQHF. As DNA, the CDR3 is TGCGCCAGCAGCTTGGTTGGGGGGGCGGGTCAGCCCCAGCATTTT.

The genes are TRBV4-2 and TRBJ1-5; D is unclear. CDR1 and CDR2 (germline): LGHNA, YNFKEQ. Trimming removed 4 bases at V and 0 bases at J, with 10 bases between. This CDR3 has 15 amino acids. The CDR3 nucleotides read TGTGCCAGCAGCCCGGCGGATTTTAGCAATCAGCCCCAGCATTTT. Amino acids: CASSPADFSNQPQHF.

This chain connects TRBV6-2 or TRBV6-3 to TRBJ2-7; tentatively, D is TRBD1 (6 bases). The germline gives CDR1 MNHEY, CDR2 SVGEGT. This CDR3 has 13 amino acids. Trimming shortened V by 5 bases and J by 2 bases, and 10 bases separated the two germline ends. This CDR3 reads CASSPGQTYEQYF. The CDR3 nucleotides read TGTGCCAGCAGTCCGGGACAAACCTACGAGCAGTACTTC.

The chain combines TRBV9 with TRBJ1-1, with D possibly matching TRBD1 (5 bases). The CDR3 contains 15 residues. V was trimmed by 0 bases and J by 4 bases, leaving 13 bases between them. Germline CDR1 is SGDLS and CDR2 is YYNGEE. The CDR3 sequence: CASSVGALGGTEAFF. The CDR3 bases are TGTGCCAGCAGCGTAGGGGCCCTGGGGGGCACTGAAGCTTTCTTT.

The CDR3 spells CASSPYVGGTDTQYF. The CDR3 nucleotides are TGTGCCAGCTCACCCTACGTGGGAGGCACAGATACGCAGTATTTT. This chain connects TRBV18 to TRBJ2-3; TRBD2 might be the D (5 bases). CDR3 length: 15 amino acids. Germline V CDR1 and CDR2: KGHSH, LQKENI. Trimming stripped 3 bases from V and 1 base from J, with 11 bases between.

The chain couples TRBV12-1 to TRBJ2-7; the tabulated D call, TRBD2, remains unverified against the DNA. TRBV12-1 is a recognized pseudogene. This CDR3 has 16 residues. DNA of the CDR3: TGTGCCAGCAGCTTTGCGCGCCTAGCGGGGGACTACGAGCAGTACTTC. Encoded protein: CASSFARLAGDYEQYF.

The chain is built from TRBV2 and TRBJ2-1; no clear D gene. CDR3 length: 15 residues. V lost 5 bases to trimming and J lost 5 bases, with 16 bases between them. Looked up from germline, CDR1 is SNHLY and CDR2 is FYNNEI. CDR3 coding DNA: TGTGCCAGCAGTCCTCTAGTTCGTATCGACAATGAGCAGTTCTTC. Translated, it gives CASSPLVRIDNEQFF.

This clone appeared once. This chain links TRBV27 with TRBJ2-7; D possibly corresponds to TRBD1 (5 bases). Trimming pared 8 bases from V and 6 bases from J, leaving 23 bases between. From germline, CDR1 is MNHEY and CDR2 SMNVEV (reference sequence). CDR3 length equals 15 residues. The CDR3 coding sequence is TGTGCCAGCCCCTCCATCAGGGCCCCCTCCGCCGAGCAGTACTTC. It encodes CASPSIRAPSAEQYF.

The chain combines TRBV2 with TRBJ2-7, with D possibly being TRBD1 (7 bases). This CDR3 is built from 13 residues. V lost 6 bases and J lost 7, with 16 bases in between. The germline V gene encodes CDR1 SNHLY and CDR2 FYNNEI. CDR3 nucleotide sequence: TGTGCCAGCAGCTTCGCAGGGGGAGGTGAGCAGTACTTC. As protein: CASSFAGGGEQYF.

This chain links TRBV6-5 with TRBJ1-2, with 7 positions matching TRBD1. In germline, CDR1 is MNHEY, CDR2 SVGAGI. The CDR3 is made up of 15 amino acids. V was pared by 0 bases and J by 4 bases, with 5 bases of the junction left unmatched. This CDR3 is CASSYSPGDSYGYTF. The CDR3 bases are TGTGCCAGCAGTTACTCACCGGGGGACAGCTATGGCTACACCTTC.

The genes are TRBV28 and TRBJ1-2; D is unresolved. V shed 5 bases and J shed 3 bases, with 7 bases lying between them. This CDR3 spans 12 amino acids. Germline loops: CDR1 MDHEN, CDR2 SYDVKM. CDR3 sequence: CASSPADYGYTF. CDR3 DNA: TGTGCCAGCAGTCCGGCGGACTATGGCTACACCTTC.

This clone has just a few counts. CDR3 in amino acids: CASSPPGRGPEASYNEQFF. The DNA for the CDR3 is TGTGCCAGCAGCCCTCCGGGCAGGGGTCCCGAGGCTTCCTACAATGAGCAGTTCTTC. This chain links TRBV7-8 with TRBJ2-1; the D gene is possibly TRBD1 (6 bases). Germline assignment: CDR1 SGHVS and CDR2 FQNEAQ. V was cut by 5 bases and J by 1 base, with 24 bases left in between. This CDR3 is built from 19 residues.

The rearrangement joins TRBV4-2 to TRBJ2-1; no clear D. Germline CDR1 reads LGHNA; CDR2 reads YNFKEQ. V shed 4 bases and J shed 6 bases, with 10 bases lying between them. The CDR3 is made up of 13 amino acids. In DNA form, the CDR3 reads TGTGCCAGCAGCCCCCTATGGGCCAATGAGCAGTTCTTC. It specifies CASSPLWANEQFF.

CDR3 sequence: CASSLGTSGLFSYNEQFF. The CDR3 DNA reads as TGTGCCAGCAGCTTAGGAACCAGCGGCCTATTCTCCTACAATGAGCAGTTCTTC. The chain has TRBV7-9 and TRBJ2-1; perhaps TRBD2 as D (5 bases). Germline loops: CDR1 SEHNR, CDR2 FQNEAQ (reference sequence). This CDR3 comprises 18 residues. The germline V and J ends were trimmed by 1 base and 0 bases, with 16 bases remaining between them.

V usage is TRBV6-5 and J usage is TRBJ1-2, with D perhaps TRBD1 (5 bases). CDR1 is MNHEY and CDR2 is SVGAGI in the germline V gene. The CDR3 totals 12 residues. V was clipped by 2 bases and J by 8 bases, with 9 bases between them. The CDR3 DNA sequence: TGTGCCAGCAGTTACGCAGGGAAGGGCTACACCTTC. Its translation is CASSYAGKGYTF.